These 23 T cell receptor beta chains were sequenced from one sample in a study of multiple sclerosis patients with progressive multifocal leukoencephalopathy. TCRdb's table, derived via immunoSEQ multiplex PCR, lists solely in-frame clones and lacks some. Found here are tens of thousands of clones, around 91% of them singletons; the top ten hold approximately 1.5%. As for time point: before natalizumab initiation. The specimen sequenced was PBMCs. The source is a human donor with multiple sclerosis.

The sample holds one count of this clone. This chain joins TRBV28 and TRBJ2-1; D uncertain. The germline CDR1 and CDR2 sequences are MDHEN and SYDVKM. The CDR3 is 11 residues long. The ends were cut back, 5 bases at V and 10 bases at J, with 9 bases in the middle. This CDR3 reads CASSLRREQFF. For the CDR3, the DNA is TGTGCCAGCAGTCTCAGAAGGGAGCAGTTCTTC.

The chain joins TRBV6-1 to TRBJ1-1; D is perhaps TRBD1 (6 bases). Trimming cost V 4 bases and J 7 bases, with 19 bases left between them. Germline V lookup: CDR1 MNHNS, CDR2 SASEGT. The CDR3 has 15 amino acids. This chain's CDR3 is CASSGPTGRLVEAFF. CDR3 in DNA: TGTGCCAGCAGTGGACCTACAGGGAGGTTGGTTGAAGCTTTCTTT.

This clone was seen just once. The chain joins TRBV4-2 to TRBJ2-3; TRBD2 might be the D (5 bases). Trimming removed 4 bases at V and 0 bases at J, with 11 bases between. The CDR3 loop spans 15 amino acids. Germline CDR1 and CDR2: LGHNA and YNFKEQ. The CDR3 loop is CASSPLGGSTDTQYF. The CDR3 coding sequence is TGTGCCAGCAGCCCCCTAGGAGGAAGCACAGATACGCAGTATTTT.

The chain carries TRBV4-3 and TRBJ1-1, with D possibly TRBD1 on 5 matching bases. Germline CDR1 is LGHNA and CDR2 is YSLEER. CDR3 length equals 13 residues. The V gene lost 4 bases and the J gene lost 5 bases, with 11 bases spanning the gap. Here the CDR3 DNA reads TGCGCCAGCAGCCGTGACAAGGGGACTGAAGCTTTCTTT. Protein product: CASSRDKGTEAFF.

The V call is TRBV2, the J call TRBJ2-7, with D tentatively TRBD2 (5 bases). Germline CDR1 SNHLY, CDR2 FYNNEI. V lost 5 bases and J lost 6, with 17 bases in between. This CDR3 is built from 14 residues. In DNA, the CDR3 is TGTGCCAGCAGTCCCCGAGGGTTGGTTCGCGAGCAGTACTTC. Encoded protein: CASSPRGLVREQYF.

The V call is TRBV7-2, the J call TRBJ1-3; D is ambiguous. The ends were cut back, 2 bases at V and 1 base at J, with 15 bases in the middle. The V gene's germline CDR1 is SGHTA and CDR2 FQGNSA. This CDR3 is 17 amino acids long. The CDR3: CASSLYGAAGSGNTIYF. As DNA, the CDR3 is TGTGCCAGCAGCTTATATGGTGCGGCAGGATCTGGAAACACCATATATTTT. Based on the CDR3 plus reference TRBV7-2 and TRBJ1-3, the full variable domain is GAGVSQSPSNKVTEKGKDVELRCDPISGHTALYWYRQSLGQGLEFLIYFQGNSAPDKSGLPSDRFSAERTGGSVSTLTIQRTQQEDSAVYLCASSLYGAAGSGNTIYFGEGSWLTVV.

Details on this clone: This specimen includes other DNA sequences encoding the same CDR3. This chain joins TRBV5-1 and TRBJ2-7; 10 bases line up with TRBD1. The J segment lost 5 bases and the V segment lost 4 bases, leaving 6 bases of the junction unmatched. The V gene's germline CDR1 is SGHRS and CDR2 YFSETQ. There are 14 residues in the CDR3. In DNA, the CDR3 is TGCGCCAGCAGCCCGGGACAGGGGTGGGACGAGCAGTACTTC. Translating gives CASSPGQGWDEQYF.

The rearrangement joins TRBV28 to TRBJ2-3, with 11 bases aligning to TRBD1. This CDR3 contains 17 residues. Germline V CDR1 and CDR2: MDHEN, SYDVKM. With V trimmed by 8 bases and J by 4 bases, 14 bases remained unmatched. The DNA of the CDR3 is TGTGCCAGCGGAGAACCCCGGGACAGGGGGAGGGCAGATACGCAGTATTTT. Translation gives CASGEPRDRGRADTQYF.

This sequence joins TRBV19 and TRBJ2-3; either TRBD1 or TRBD2 may fit D (5 bases each). This CDR3 spans 16 amino acids. V was trimmed by 6 bases and J by 6 bases, leaving 22 bases between them. The V gene's germline CDR1 is LNHDA and CDR2 SQIVND (reference sequence). CDR3 loop: CASSNRDPGRRDTQYF. The DNA for the CDR3 is TGTGCCAGTAGCAACCGGGACCCTGGGCGTAGGGATACGCAGTATTTT. The variable domain in full, with the rest retrieved from reference TRBV19 and TRBJ2-3, is DGGITQSPKYLFRKEGQNVTLSCEQNLNHDAMYWYRQDPGQGLRLIYYSQIVNDFQKGDIAEGYSVSREKKESFPLTVTSAQKNPTAFYLCASSNRDPGRRDTQYFGPGTRLTVL.

The V and J genes are TRBV11-2 and TRBJ2-5; a weak D match, TRBD2 (5 bases). The CDR3 has 14 residues. The V end lost 5 bases, the J end lost 2 bases, and 12 bases lay between the germline ends. The V gene's germline CDR1 is SGHAT and CDR2 FQNNGV. CDR3 sequence: CASSQTTVQETQYF. The CDR3 nucleotides read TGTGCCAGCAGCCAGACTACAGTACAAGAGACCCAGTACTTC.

The chain uses TRBV30 and TRBJ2-5; D gene ambiguous. The V gene's germline CDR1 is GTSNPN and CDR2 SVGIG (reference sequence). V was trimmed by 0 bases and J by 5 bases, leaving 4 bases between them. The CDR3 length is 11 residues. The CDR3 coding sequence is TGTGCCTGGAGTGTTGGGGAGACCCAGTACTTC. Its translation: CAWSVGETQYF.

The chain employs TRBV10-3 and TRBJ2-7; D is possibly TRBD1 (5 bases). Between the trimmed V and J ends, which lost 4 bases and 3 bases, there was a span of 7 bases. The CDR3 contains 12 residues. In germline, CDR1 is ENHRY, CDR2 SYGVKD. The CDR3 is CAISGRVYEQYF. CDR3 sequence (DNA): TGTGCCATCAGTGGCAGGGTCTACGAGCAGTACTTC.

The rearrangement joins TRBV19 to TRBJ2-1, with D maybe TRBD2 (5 bases). The CDR3 has 16 residues. V lost 5 bases to trimming and J lost 4 bases, with 18 bases between them. Germline V lookup: CDR1 LNHDA, CDR2 SQIVND (reference sequence). The CDR3 DNA is TGTGCCAGTAGTCCCCCGTGGAGCGGCCCTTACAATGAGCAGTTCTTC. Its protein is CASSPPWSGPYNEQFF.

The chain has TRBV6-5 and TRBJ1-3, with a tentative D call TRBD1 (6 bases). The CDR3 loop spans 14 amino acids. With 5 bases removed from V and 0 bases from J, the gap between germline ends came to 8 bases. Germline-derived CDR1 and CDR2 are MNHEY and SVGAGI. The CDR3 is CASSTGFSGNTIYF. In DNA, the CDR3 is TGTGCCAGCAGTACAGGGTTCTCTGGAAACACCATATATTTT.

V is TRBV28 and J is TRBJ1-1; no reliable D call. The CDR3 runs to 14 residues. Between the trimmed V and J ends, which lost 9 bases and 5 bases, there was a span of 19 bases. In germline, CDR1 is MDHEN, CDR2 SYDVKM. The chain's CDR3 is CASTYPVGGTEAFF. The DNA for the CDR3 is TGTGCCAGTACTTATCCGGTTGGAGGGACTGAAGCTTTCTTT.

The gene calls are TRBV10-3 and TRBJ1-2; D is ambiguous. The CDR3 runs 14 residues. V was trimmed by 2 bases and J by 0 bases, leaving 7 bases between them. Germline V lookup: CDR1 ENHRY, CDR2 SYGVKD. This CDR3 is CAISEVLTNYGYTF. The CDR3 DNA is TGTGCCATCAGTGAGGTACTTACTAACTATGGCTACACCTTC.

The chain couples TRBV27 to TRBJ1-6; D is perhaps TRBD1 (5 bases). Germline V gives CDR1 MNHEY, CDR2 SMNVEV (reference sequence). The CDR3 has 16 amino acids. The ends were cut back, 6 bases at V and 4 bases at J, with 16 bases in the middle. For the CDR3, the DNA is TGTGCCAGCAGAGGAAGATCTGGACAATATAATTCACCCCTCCACTTT. Its translation is CASRGRSGQYNSPLHF.

V and J are TRBV5-1 and TRBJ2-7; D possibly corresponds to TRBD2 (6 bases). CDR1 is SGHRS, CDR2 YFSETQ, per germline. Trimming left V 5 bases short and J 4 bases short, with 10 bases between. The CDR3 extends over 12 amino acids. The CDR3 region is CASSGGVYEQYF. In nucleotides, the CDR3 is TGCGCCAGCAGTGGAGGGGTATACGAGCAGTACTTC.

J is TRBJ2-1 and V is TRBV27; TRBD2 aligns across 11 bases. CDR3 length: 16 residues. The V gene end was trimmed by 5 bases and the J gene end by 4 bases; junction bases not matched to a gene: 7. Germline V gene lookup returns CDR1 MNHEY and CDR2 SMNVEV (reference sequence). The CDR3 coding sequence is TGTGCCAGCAGTCCCGGGACTAGCGGCGTATACAATGAGCAGTTCTTC. Encoded protein: CASSPGTSGVYNEQFF.

The V call is TRBV6-5, the J call TRBJ2-2; D is uncertain. This CDR3 is 12 amino acids long. The germline V and J ends were trimmed by 4 bases and 5 bases, with 5 bases remaining between them. The germline V gene has CDR1 MNHEY and CDR2 SVGAGI. The CDR3 nucleotides read TGTGCCAGCAGTTTAGGGACCGGGGAGCTGTTTTTT. Residues: CASSLGTGELFF.

This rearrangement joins TRBV7-6 to TRBJ2-3; D ambiguous. There are 16 residues in the CDR3. The V gene's germline CDR1 is SGHVS and CDR2 FNYEAQ. Deletions cut 8 bases from V and 0 bases from J, with 18 bases between. The chain's CDR3 is CASSSGQGLSTDTQYF. The CDR3 DNA sequence: TGTGCCAGCTCTAGTGGGCAAGGTCTTAGCACAGATACGCAGTATTTT.

This chain links TRBV7-8 with TRBJ1-4; TRBD1 might be the D (5 bases). This CDR3 comprises 16 residues. V was clipped by 1 base and J by 7 bases, with 16 bases between them. Germline V gene lookup returns CDR1 SGHVS and CDR2 FQNEAQ. This chain's CDR3 is CASSLEYGGIREKLFF. Here the CDR3 DNA reads TGTGCCAGCAGCTTAGAATATGGGGGGATCCGTGAAAAACTGTTTTTT.

V and J are TRBV30 and TRBJ1-1; D gene ambiguous. V was shortened by 2 bases and J by 5 bases, with 12 bases between the two germline ends. Germline V CDR1 and CDR2: GTSNPN, SVGIG (reference sequence). The CDR3 is 13 amino acids. DNA for the CDR3: TGTGCCTGGAGTAAAACTGGGATGACTGAAGCTTTCTTT. It encodes CAWSKTGMTEAFF.